These 29 T cell receptor beta chains originate from one sample sequenced in a study of blood T cell repertoires in COVID-19. Sequencing used immunoSEQ multiplex PCR; TCRdb keeps in-frame clones, though not all of them. The data contain 110,000 or so clones, 85% of them singletons. Source material: peripheral blood. The receptors were gathered from a human donor in a cohort sampled during active COVID-19.

The rearrangement links TRBV2 to TRBJ1-1, with D tentatively TRBD1 (6 bases). Per the germline V gene, CDR1 is SNHLY and CDR2 is FYNNEI. CDR3 length equals 14 residues. V lost 8 bases to trimming and J lost 7 bases, with 20 bases between them. CDR3 protein: CASGAEGVKGEAFF. The CDR3 DNA reads as TGTGCCAGCGGGGCCGAGGGGGTAAAGGGTGAAGCTTTCTTT.

V gene TRBV19 combines with J gene TRBJ2-7; TRBD1 aligns across 8 bases. V was pared by 6 bases and J by 0 bases, with 10 bases of the junction left unmatched. The CDR3 is 16 amino acids. Germline CDR1 reads LNHDA; CDR2 reads SQIVND (reference sequence). This chain's CDR3 is CASSGKGTGYSYEQYF. The CDR3 coding sequence is TGTGCCAGTAGCGGCAAGGGGACAGGCTACTCCTACGAGCAGTACTTC.

This clone has only a few counts. J is TRBJ2-7 and V is TRBV7-6; a possible D gene is TRBD1 (7 bases). V was pared by 5 bases and J by 2 bases, with 28 bases between. Looked up from germline, CDR1 is SGHVS and CDR2 is FNYEAQ. The CDR3 has 19 residues. CDR3 in DNA: TGTGCCAGCAGCACCGGTCCAGGGGGGACCATGGATCGTACCTACGAGCAGTACTTC. The encoded protein is CASSTGPGGTMDRTYEQYF.

CDR3 loop: CASSLGGGSYEQYF. In DNA, the CDR3 is TGTGCCAGCAGCTTGGGCGGGGGGAGTTACGAGCAGTACTTC. The V gene is TRBV5-6, the J gene TRBJ2-7; 8 bases align to TRBD2. Germline V CDR1 and CDR2: SGHDT, YYEEEE. This CDR3 contains 14 residues. V dropped 0 bases and J dropped 4; count of bases not matched to a gene: 3. Full variable domain (outside the CDR3, taken from reference TRBV5-6 and TRBJ2-7): DAGVTQSPTHLIKTRGQQVTLRCSPKSGHDTVSWYQQALGQGPQFIFQYYEEEERQRGNFPDRFSGHQFPNYSSELNVNALLLGDSALYLCASSLGGGSYEQYFGPGTRLTVT.

This sequence joins TRBV6-1 and TRBJ2-7; D not resolved. CDR1 is MNHNS and CDR2 is SASEGT in the germline V gene. Trimming removed 3 bases from V and 4 bases from J, with 4 bases in between. CDR3 length equals 11 residues. The CDR3 DNA follows: TGTGCCAGCAGTGAGACTTACGAGCAGTACTTC. Its translation: CASSETYEQYF.

DNA of the CDR3: TGTGCCAGCAGCCAAGAATATCGGGATGGCTACACCTTC. Translated: CASSQEYRDGYTF. The genes are TRBV3-1 (or the pseudogene TRBV3-2) and TRBJ1-2; D remains unclear. Germline V gene lookup returns CDR1 LGHDT and CDR2 YNNKEL (reference sequence). V was clipped by 0 bases and J by 6 bases, with 8 bases between them. This CDR3 spans 13 amino acids.

The chain carries TRBV12-3 or TRBV12-4 and TRBJ1-2; D is unclear. The CDR3 runs 13 residues. Deletions cut 1 base from V and 6 bases from J, with 9 bases between. DNA of the CDR3: TGTGCCAGCAGTTTAGACACAGCACATGGCTACACCTTC. As protein: CASSLDTAHGYTF.

V usage is TRBV6-5 and J usage is TRBJ2-1; D might be TRBD2 (5 bases). Germline V gives CDR1 MNHEY, CDR2 SVGAGI. There are 16 residues in the CDR3. V shed 0 bases and J shed 4 bases, with 13 bases lying between them. The CDR3 DNA is TGTGCCAGCAGTTACTCAACATACCGGGGTTACAATGAGCAGTTCTTC. Amino acid sequence: CASSYSTYRGYNEQFF.

The chain employs TRBV19 and TRBJ1-1, with 9 bases lining up with TRBD1. Looked up from germline, CDR1 is LNHDA and CDR2 is SQIVND (reference sequence). The CDR3 consists of 15 residues. With V trimmed by 5 bases and J by 1 base, 5 bases remained unmatched. DNA of the CDR3: TGTGCCAGTAGTGCGACAGGGGGGGCGAACACTGAAGCTTTCTTT. Protein: CASSATGGANTEAFF.

This chain uses TRBV4-3 with TRBJ2-1; 14 positions match TRBD2. Germline V CDR1 and CDR2: LGHNA, YSLEER. The CDR3 is 20 amino acids. With V trimmed by 2 bases and J by 2 bases, 11 bases remained unmatched. The CDR3 nucleotides are TGCGCCAGCAGCCAATCCTTGACTAGCGGGGGGGCGTCGACCTACAATGAGCAGTTCTTC. Its translation: CASSQSLTSGGASTYNEQFF.

The J gene is TRBJ2-7, the V gene TRBV7-2, with D perhaps matching TRBD2 (7 bases). Germline CDR1 is SGHTA and CDR2 is FQGNSA. V was cut by 5 bases and J by 3 bases, with 17 bases left in between. The CDR3 is 15 residues long. DNA of the CDR3: TGTGCCAGCAGCCCAGTGGGGGGGCGTTACTACGAGCAGTACTTC. It codes for CASSPVGGRYYEQYF.

This chain uses TRBV12-5 with TRBJ1-5; D might be TRBD1 (5 bases). Germline loops: CDR1 LGHNT, CDR2 FRNRAP. This CDR3 is built from 17 residues. The germline V and J ends were trimmed by 2 bases and 3 bases, with 17 bases remaining between them. The chain's CDR3 is CASGLRSRAYDNQPQHF. The CDR3 DNA is TGTGCTAGTGGTTTGAGGTCCAGGGCTTATGACAATCAGCCCCAGCATTTT.

V gene TRBV9 combines with J gene TRBJ1-3; 9 nucleotides align to TRBD1. V was pared by 4 bases and J by 1 base, with 6 bases of the junction left unmatched. Germline V gene lookup returns CDR1 SGDLS and CDR2 YYNGEE. This CDR3 region has 16 residues. CDR3 residues: CASSTRQGGSGNTIYF. The CDR3 DNA follows: TGTGCCAGCAGCACGCGACAGGGGGGATCTGGAAACACCATATATTTT.

This sequence joins TRBV18 and TRBJ2-5, with D perhaps matching TRBD2 (6 bases). Trimming took off 5 bases at V and 2 bases at J, with 9 bases between the two ends. Germline V CDR1 and CDR2: KGHSH, LQKENI. The CDR3 is 13 amino acids. The CDR3 coding sequence is TGTGCCAGCTCAGTAGGACTACAAGAGACCCAGTACTTC. As protein: CASSVGLQETQYF.

This chain links TRBV21-1 with TRBJ1-1. TRBV21-1 is a recognized pseudogene. CDR3 size: 16 residues. The DNA of the CDR3 is TGTGCCAGCAGCAAAGGGGGGGACCCGTCGTACACTGAAGCTTTCTTT. It is translated as CASSKGGDPSYTEAFF.

The V call is TRBV12-3 or TRBV12-4, the J call TRBJ1-1, with D unresolved. The CDR3 covers 12 residues. The germline V and J ends were trimmed by 6 bases and 5 bases, with 10 bases remaining between them. The CDR3 here is CASRPSGTEAFF. CDR3 nucleotides: TGTGCCAGCAGACCATCCGGTACTGAAGCTTTCTTT.

A single count supports this clone. The chain employs TRBV9 and TRBJ2-2, with D possibly matching TRBD1 (5 bases). The length of the CDR3 is 16 residues. Trimming left V 1 base short and J 0 bases short, with 10 bases between. Germline V lookup: CDR1 SGDLS, CDR2 YYNGEE. The CDR3 sequence: CASSVTDSSNTGELFF. CDR3 DNA sequence: TGTGCCAGCAGCGTAACTGACAGCTCGAACACCGGGGAGCTGTTTTTT. Based on the CDR3 plus reference TRBV9 and TRBJ2-2, the full variable domain is DSGVTQTPKHLITATGQRVTLRCSPRSGDLSVYWYQQSLDQGLQFLIQYYNGEERAKGNILERFSAQQFPDLHSELNLSSLELGDSALYFCASSVTDSSNTGELFFGEGSRLTVL.

The V gene is TRBV28, the J gene TRBJ1-5; TRBD1 aligns across 9 bases. The CDR3 loop spans 16 amino acids. The V segment lost 4 bases and the J segment 7 bases; nucleotides outside the gene matches: 11. Looked up from germline, CDR1 is MDHEN and CDR2 is SYDVKM. CDR3 sequence (DNA): TGTGCCAGCAGTTCCCACAGGACAGGGGTTCGACAGCCCCAGCATTTT. Its protein product is CASSSHRTGVRQPQHF.

This sequence joins TRBV6-2 or TRBV6-3 and TRBJ2-7; D gene uncertain. CDR3 size: 15 residues. Trimming stripped 4 bases from V and 4 bases from J, with 17 bases between. Per germline, CDR1 MNHEY and CDR2 SVGEGT. CDR3 region: CASSWPQQRGYEQYF. The CDR3 DNA follows: TGTGCCAGCAGTTGGCCCCAGCAGCGTGGGTACGAGCAGTACTTC.

The J gene is TRBJ2-1, the V gene TRBV4-3; TRBD1 agrees at 9 bases. This CDR3 region has 13 residues. V lost 4 bases and J lost 9; bases outside the gene matches: 4. Germline V gives CDR1 LGHNA, CDR2 YSLEER. The DNA for the CDR3 is TGCGCCAGCAGCCCGGACAGGGGTCGTGAGCAGTTCTTC. This sequence encodes CASSPDRGREQFF.

The chain combines TRBV7-9 with TRBJ2-1, with TRBD1 as a possible D gene (6 bases). V lost 4 bases to trimming and J lost 7 bases, with 20 bases between them. Germline V gene sequence: CDR1 SEHNR, CDR2 FQNEAQ (reference sequence). The CDR3 is 16 amino acids. The CDR3 here is CASSSPRSGTPNEQFF. Written as DNA, the CDR3 is TGTGCCAGCAGCTCTCCCAGGAGTGGGACACCAAATGAGCAGTTCTTC.

The gene calls are TRBV19 and TRBJ2-6, with D unresolved. V was trimmed by 4 bases and J by 0 bases, leaving 7 bases between them. The CDR3 sequence is 15 residues long. Germline CDR1 and CDR2: LNHDA and SQIVND (reference sequence). This CDR3 is CASSTRLSGANVLTF. CDR3 coding DNA: TGTGCCAGTAGTACCCGACTCTCTGGGGCCAACGTCCTGACTTTC. Together with reference TRBV19 and TRBJ2-6, the CDR3 gives the full variable domain: DGGITQSPKYLFRKEGQNVTLSCEQNLNHDAMYWYRQDPGQGLRLIYYSQIVNDFQKGDIAEGYSVSREKKESFPLTVTSAQKNPTAFYLCASSTRLSGANVLTFGAGSRLTVL.

The chain joins TRBV12-5 to TRBJ2-3, with unresolved D. This CDR3 region has 12 residues. Looked up from germline, CDR1 is LGHNT and CDR2 is FRNRAP. V was pared by 5 bases and J by 1 base, with 4 bases between. The CDR3 DNA reads as TGTGCTAGTGGTCCAGGCACAGATACGCAGTATTTT. It encodes CASGPGTDTQYF.

In its sample, this clone was seen a few times. The chain joins TRBV7-2 to TRBJ1-5; possibly TRBD1 for D (5 bases). The V end lost 6 bases, the J end lost 6 bases, and 12 bases lay between the germline ends. Per germline, CDR1 SGHTA and CDR2 FQGNSA. The CDR3 length is 13 residues. The CDR3 protein is CASRAQGGQPQHF. The CDR3 nucleotides read TGTGCCAGCAGAGCCCAGGGTGGTCAGCCCCAGCATTTT. Variable domain in full (rest from reference TRBV7-2 and TRBJ1-5): GAGVSQSPSNKVTEKGKDVELRCDPISGHTALYWYRQSLGQGLEFLIYFQGNSAPDKSGLPSDRFSAERTGGSVSTLTIQRTQQEDSAVYLCASRAQGGQPQHFGDGTRLSIL.

The CDR3 sequence is CASRAGTGSYEQYF. The DNA of the CDR3 is TGTGCCAGCAGGGCAGGGACAGGGTCCTACGAGCAGTACTTC. J is TRBJ2-7 and V is TRBV25-1, with 9 nucleotides matching TRBD1. Germline CDR1 reads MGHDK; CDR2 reads SYGVNS. The V and J ends lost 6 bases and 1 base, in that order; junction bases with no gene match: 4. There are 14 residues in the CDR3.

The chain recombines TRBV29-1 with TRBJ1-1; 9 nucleotides agree with TRBD1. The germline gives CDR1 SQVTM, CDR2 ANQGSEA. Trimming at V came to 7 bases and at J to 3 bases, leaving 3 bases not matched to a gene. This CDR3 has 12 amino acids. CDR3 coding DNA: TGCAGCGCCCGGACAGGGGACACTGAAGCTTTCTTT. As protein: CSARTGDTEAFF.

The V and J genes are TRBV19 and TRBJ1-2; possibly TRBD1 for D (5 bases). The CDR3 runs 13 residues. With 3 bases removed from V and 6 bases from J, the gap between germline ends came to 11 bases. Germline CDR1 and CDR2: LNHDA and SQIVND (reference sequence). DNA for the CDR3: TGTGCCAGTAGTATCCGACAGAGCGATGGCTACACCTTC. Protein sequence: CASSIRQSDGYTF.

This clone has only one observation. V usage is TRBV3-1 (or the pseudogene TRBV3-2) and J usage is TRBJ1-6; TRBD1 is a possible D gene (5 bases). The germline gives CDR1 LGHDT, CDR2 YNNKEL (reference sequence). The V gene lost 4 bases and the J gene lost 10 bases, with 14 bases spanning the gap. The CDR3 is made up of 14 amino acids. The CDR3 here is CASSPGNNGSPLHF. CDR3 DNA sequence: TGTGCCAGCAGCCCAGGGAATAACGGCTCACCCCTCCACTTT.

The chain joins TRBV15 to TRBJ1-5; D is ambiguous. Germline loops: CDR1 LNHNV, CDR2 YYDKDF (reference sequence). The length of the CDR3 is 14 residues. V dropped 1 base and J dropped 4 bases, with 8 bases sitting between them. CDR3 sequence: CATSRVRLNQPQHF. The CDR3 bases are TGTGCCACCAGCAGAGTCAGGCTAAATCAGCCCCAGCATTTT.